This T cell receptor beta chain emerged from a study of blood T cell repertoires in COVID-19. Authors' analysis steps: How many nucleated cells were present was estimated from reference gene primer amplification. Sequenced by immunoSEQ multiplex PCR; TCRdb stores in-frame clones only, minus some. V and J calls and clone size are given by that table; D and trimming were obtained from the DNA. Here the sample spans 220,000 or so clones, about 85% being singletons. V lost 2 bases, J lost 3 bases, and 11 bases lay in between. The CDR3 consists of 14 residues. CDR1 is MNHEY and CDR2 is SMNVEV in the germline V gene (reference sequence).

The TCR comes from a man between 45 and 60 years old who had recovered from COVID-19. This chain uses TRBV27 with TRBJ2-7; no firm D call. Source material: peripheral blood. The CDR3: CASSLTAAHYEQYF. The CDR3, as DNA: TGTGCCAGCAGTTTAACTGCAGCGCACTACGAGCAGTACTTC.